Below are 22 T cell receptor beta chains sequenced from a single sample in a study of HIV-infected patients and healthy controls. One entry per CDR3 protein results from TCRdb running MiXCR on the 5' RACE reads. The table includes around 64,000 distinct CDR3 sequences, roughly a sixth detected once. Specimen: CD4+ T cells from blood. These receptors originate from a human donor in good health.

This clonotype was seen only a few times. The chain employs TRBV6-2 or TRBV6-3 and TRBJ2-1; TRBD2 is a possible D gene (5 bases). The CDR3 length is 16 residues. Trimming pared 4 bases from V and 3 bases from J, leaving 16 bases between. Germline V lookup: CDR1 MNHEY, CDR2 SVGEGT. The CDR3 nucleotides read TGTGCCAGCAGTTCAGCGGACTCCTGGCTCTACAATGAGCAGTTCTTC. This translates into CASSSADSWLYNEQFF.

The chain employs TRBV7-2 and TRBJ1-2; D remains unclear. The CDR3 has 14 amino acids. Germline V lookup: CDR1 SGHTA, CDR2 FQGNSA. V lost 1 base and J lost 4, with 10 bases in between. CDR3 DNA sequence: TGTGCCAGCAGCTTAGGATTTGGATCCTATGGCTACACCTTC. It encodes CASSLGFGSYGYTF. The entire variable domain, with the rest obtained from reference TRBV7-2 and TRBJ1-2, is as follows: GAGVSQSPSNKVTEKGKDVELRCDPISGHTALYWYRQSLGQGLEFLIYFQGNSAPDKSGLPSDRFSAERTGGSVSTLTIQRTQQEDSAVYLCASSLGFGSYGYTFGSGTRLTVV.

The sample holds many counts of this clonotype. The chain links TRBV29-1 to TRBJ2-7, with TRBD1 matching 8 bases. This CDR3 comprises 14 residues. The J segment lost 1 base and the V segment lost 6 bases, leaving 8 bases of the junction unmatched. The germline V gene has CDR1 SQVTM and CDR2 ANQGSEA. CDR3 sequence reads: CSVGRDRSSYEQYF. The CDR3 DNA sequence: TGCAGCGTGGGCCGGGACAGGAGTTCCTACGAGCAGTACTTC.

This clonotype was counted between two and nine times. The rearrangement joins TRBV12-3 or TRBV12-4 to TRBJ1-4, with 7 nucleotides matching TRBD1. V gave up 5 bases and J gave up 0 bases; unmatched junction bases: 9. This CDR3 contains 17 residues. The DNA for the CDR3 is TGTGCCAGCAGTCGACGACAGGGTCCCTCAACTAATGAAAAACTGTTTTTT. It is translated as CASSRRQGPSTNEKLFF.

CDR3 loop: CSAVDRDRVIRLGSPLHF. CDR3 nucleotides: TGCAGTGCCGTTGACCGGGACAGGGTTATCCGTTTGGGTTCACCCCTCCACTTT. The rearrangement uses TRBV20-1 and TRBJ1-6; TRBD1 aligns across 9 bases. CDR1 is DFQATT, CDR2 SNEGSKA, per germline (reference sequence). Unmatched junction bases numbered 21, after V lost 6 bases and J lost 9 bases. CDR3 length: 18 residues.

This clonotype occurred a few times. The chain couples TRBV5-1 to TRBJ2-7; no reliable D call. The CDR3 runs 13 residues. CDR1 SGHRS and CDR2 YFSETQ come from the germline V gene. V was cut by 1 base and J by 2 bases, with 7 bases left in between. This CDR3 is CASSLRQAYEQYF. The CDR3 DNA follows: TGCGCCAGCAGCTTGCGTCAGGCCTACGAGCAGTACTTC.

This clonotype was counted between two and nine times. As DNA, the CDR3 is TGTGCCAGCAGTTTATTAGTTGACAGTAGCACAGATACGCAGTATTTT. This sequence encodes CASSLLVDSSTDTQYF. The J gene is TRBJ2-3, the V gene TRBV12-3 or TRBV12-4; TRBD1 might be the D (5 bases). CDR3 size: 16 residues. V was cut by 2 bases and J by 0 bases, with 12 bases left in between.

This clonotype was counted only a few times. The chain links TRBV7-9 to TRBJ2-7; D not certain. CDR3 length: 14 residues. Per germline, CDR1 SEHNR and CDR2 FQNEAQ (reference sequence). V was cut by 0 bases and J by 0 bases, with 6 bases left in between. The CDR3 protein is CASSLAENSYEQYF. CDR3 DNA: TGTGCCAGCAGCTTAGCAGAGAACTCCTACGAGCAGTACTTC.

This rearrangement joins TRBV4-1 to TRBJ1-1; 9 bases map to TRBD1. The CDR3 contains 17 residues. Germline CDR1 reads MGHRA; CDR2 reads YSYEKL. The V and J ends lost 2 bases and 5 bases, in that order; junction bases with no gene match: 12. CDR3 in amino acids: CASSQQTAGTGKTEAFF. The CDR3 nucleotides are TGCGCCAGCAGCCAACAAACCGCCGGGACAGGGAAAACTGAAGCTTTCTTT.

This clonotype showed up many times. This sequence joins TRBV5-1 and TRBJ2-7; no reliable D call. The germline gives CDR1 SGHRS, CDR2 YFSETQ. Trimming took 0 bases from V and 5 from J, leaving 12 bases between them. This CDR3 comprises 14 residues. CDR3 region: CASSLGRAGDEQYF. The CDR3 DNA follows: TGCGCCAGCAGCTTGGGTAGGGCTGGGGACGAGCAGTACTTC.

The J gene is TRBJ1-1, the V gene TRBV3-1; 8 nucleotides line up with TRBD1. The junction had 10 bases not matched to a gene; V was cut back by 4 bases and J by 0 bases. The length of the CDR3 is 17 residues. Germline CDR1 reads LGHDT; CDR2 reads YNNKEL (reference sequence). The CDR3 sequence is CASSRGQGVLMNTEAFF. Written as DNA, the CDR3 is TGTGCCAGCAGCCGCGGACAGGGAGTTCTCATGAACACTGAAGCTTTCTTT.

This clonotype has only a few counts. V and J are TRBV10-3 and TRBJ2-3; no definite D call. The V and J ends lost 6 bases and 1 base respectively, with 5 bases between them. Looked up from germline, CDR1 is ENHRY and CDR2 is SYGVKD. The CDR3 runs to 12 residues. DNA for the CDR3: TGTGCCATCAGCGAGGGCACAGATACGCAGTATTTT. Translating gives CAISEGTDTQYF.

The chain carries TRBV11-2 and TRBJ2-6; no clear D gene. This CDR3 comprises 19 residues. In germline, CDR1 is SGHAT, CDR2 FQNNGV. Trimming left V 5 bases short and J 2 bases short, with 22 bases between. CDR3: CASSVGPSRTLAGANVLTF. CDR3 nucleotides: TGTGCCAGCAGCGTCGGGCCCTCAAGAACTCTAGCTGGGGCCAACGTCCTGACTTTC.

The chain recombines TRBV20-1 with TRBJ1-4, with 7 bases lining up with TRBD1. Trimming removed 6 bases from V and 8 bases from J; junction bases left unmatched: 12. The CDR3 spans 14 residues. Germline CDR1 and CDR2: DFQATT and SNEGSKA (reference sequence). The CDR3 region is CSASHRGKPEKLFF. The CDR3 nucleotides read TGCAGTGCGAGTCACAGGGGCAAACCCGAAAAACTGTTTTTT.

This chain's CDR3 is CASRPGLAPNEQFF. As DNA, the CDR3 is TGTGCCAGCAGACCGGGACTAGCGCCCAATGAGCAGTTCTTC. The rearrangement uses TRBV28 and TRBJ2-1; 10 bases fit TRBD2. Germline CDR1 and CDR2: MDHEN and SYDVKM. With 6 bases clipped from V and 6 bases from J, the junction kept 5 bases outside the gene matches. The CDR3 runs to 14 residues.

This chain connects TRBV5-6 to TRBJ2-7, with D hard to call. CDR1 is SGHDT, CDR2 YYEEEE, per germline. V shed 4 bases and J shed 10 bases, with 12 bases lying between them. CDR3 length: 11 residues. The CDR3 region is CASSDGSPQYF. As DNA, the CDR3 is TGTGCCAGCAGCGACGGGTCTCCTCAGTACTTC.

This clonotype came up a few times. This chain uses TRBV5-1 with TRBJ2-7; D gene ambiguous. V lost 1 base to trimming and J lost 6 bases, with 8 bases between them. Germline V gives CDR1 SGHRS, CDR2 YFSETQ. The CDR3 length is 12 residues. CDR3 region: CASSLPGPEQYF. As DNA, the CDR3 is TGCGCCAGCAGCTTGCCCGGCCCCGAGCAGTACTTC.

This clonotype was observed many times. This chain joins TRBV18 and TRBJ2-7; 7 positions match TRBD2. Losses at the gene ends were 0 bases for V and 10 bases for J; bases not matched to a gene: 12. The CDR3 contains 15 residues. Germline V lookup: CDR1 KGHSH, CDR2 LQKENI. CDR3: CASSPPMAGVTHQYF. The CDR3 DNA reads TGTGCCAGCTCACCACCGATGGCGGGAGTAACTCACCAGTACTTC.

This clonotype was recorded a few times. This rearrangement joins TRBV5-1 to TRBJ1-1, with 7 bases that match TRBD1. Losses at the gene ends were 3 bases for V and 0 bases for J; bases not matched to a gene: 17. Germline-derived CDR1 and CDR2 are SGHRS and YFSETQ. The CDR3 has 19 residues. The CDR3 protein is CASSSASYRQGLVNTEAFF. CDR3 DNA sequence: TGCGCCAGCAGCTCAGCCTCGTACCGACAGGGCCTAGTGAACACTGAAGCTTTCTTT.

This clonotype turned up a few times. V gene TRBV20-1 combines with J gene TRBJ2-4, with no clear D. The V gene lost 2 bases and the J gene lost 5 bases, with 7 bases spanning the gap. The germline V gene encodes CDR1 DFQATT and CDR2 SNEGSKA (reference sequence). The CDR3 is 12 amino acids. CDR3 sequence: CSARWRQNIQYF. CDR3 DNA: TGCAGTGCTAGATGGAGACAAAACATTCAGTACTTC.

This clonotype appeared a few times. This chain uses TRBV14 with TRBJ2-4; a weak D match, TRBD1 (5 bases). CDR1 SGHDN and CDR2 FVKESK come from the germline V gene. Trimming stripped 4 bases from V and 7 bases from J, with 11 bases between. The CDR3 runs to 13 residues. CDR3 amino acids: CASSPTKGNIQYF. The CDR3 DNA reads TGTGCCAGCAGCCCTACAAAGGGGAACATTCAGTACTTC.

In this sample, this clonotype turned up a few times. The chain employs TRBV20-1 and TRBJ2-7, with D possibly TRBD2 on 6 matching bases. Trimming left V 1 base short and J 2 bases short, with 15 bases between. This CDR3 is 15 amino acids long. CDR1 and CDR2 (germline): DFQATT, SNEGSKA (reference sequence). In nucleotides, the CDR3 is TGCAGTGCTAGAGCCCCTGTTACGGGGGCCTACGAGCAGTACTTC. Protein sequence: CSARAPVTGAYEQYF.